Following are 9 T cell receptor beta chains from one sample sequenced in a study of shared T cell receptors in the human thymus. Here immunoSEQ multiplex PCR was the method, and the copy in TCRdb shows in-frame clones only, minus some. Of approximately 760,000 clones in the sample, roughly 85% were seen once. These data were also reused for a study on human thymus T cells.

Specimen: thymocytes. The receptors originated from a girl less than two years old with a congenital heart defect.

This clone was seen once. The V and J genes are TRBV9 and TRBJ2-2; maybe TRBD1 (5 bases). Trimming removed 7 bases from V and 2 bases from J, with 12 bases in between. Germline V gives CDR1 SGDLS, CDR2 YYNGEE. This CDR3 contains 14 residues. The CDR3 region has the DNA TGTGCCAGCGGGAAAAGGACAAACACCGGGGAGCTGTTTTTT. Its translation is CASGKRTNTGELFF.

This clone has a single count. The chain recombines TRBV25-1 with TRBJ1-2; D remains unclear. V lost 6 bases, J lost 2 bases, and 16 bases lay in between. This CDR3 contains 15 residues. CDR1 and CDR2 (germline): MGHDK, SYGVNS. The CDR3, as DNA: TGTGCCAGCAGCCTGTCGGTGGCGGGGAACTATGGCTACACCTTC. Protein: CASSLSVAGNYGYTF.

This clone was counted a single time. The rearrangement links TRBV7-2 to TRBJ2-7, with a possible D match to TRBD1 (5 bases). The CDR3 runs to 13 residues. V gave up 2 bases and J gave up 5 bases, with 10 bases separating them. CDR1 and CDR2 (germline): SGHTA, FQGNSA. In DNA form, the CDR3 reads TGTGCCAGCAGCTTAATTAGGGGCCACGAGCAGTACTTC. Amino acids: CASSLIRGHEQYF.

The J gene is TRBJ1-3, the V gene TRBV4-1; 12 nucleotides agree with TRBD1. The CDR3 length is 17 residues. The V gene end was trimmed by 4 bases and the J gene end by 7 bases; junction bases not matched to a gene: 11. Germline V CDR1 and CDR2: MGHRA, YSYEKL. This chain's CDR3 is CASSRPGQGAKQNTIYF. DNA for the CDR3: TGCGCCAGCAGCCGCCCGGGACAGGGGGCGAAACAGAACACCATATATTTT.

This rearrangement joins TRBV15 to TRBJ1-6; 9 nucleotides match TRBD1. The V gene end was trimmed by 1 base and the J gene end by 6 bases; junction bases not matched to a gene: 16. CDR3 length equals 20 residues. Germline-derived CDR1 and CDR2 are LNHNV and YYDKDF (reference sequence). As DNA, the CDR3 is TGTGCCACCAGCAGAGGCCGGACCGGGACAGGGAAGAGGCCTAATTCACCCCTCCACTTT. It yields the protein CATSRGRTGTGKRPNSPLHF. Together with reference TRBV15 and TRBJ1-6, the CDR3 gives the full variable domain: DAMVIQNPRYQVTQFGKPVTLSCSQTLNHNVMYWYQQKSSQAPKLLFHYYDKDFNNEADTPDNFQSRRPNTSFCFLDIRSPGLGDTAMYLCATSRGRTGTGKRPNSPLHFGNGTRLTVT.

The chain employs TRBV5-1 and TRBJ1-1; a possible D gene is TRBD1 (5 bases). Trimming stripped 2 bases from V and 0 bases from J, with 8 bases between. Germline assignment: CDR1 SGHRS and CDR2 YFSETQ. The CDR3 loop spans 14 amino acids. The CDR3 DNA reads as TGCGCCAGCAGCTTAAGGACACTGAACACTGAAGCTTTCTTT. Residues: CASSLRTLNTEAFF.

The rearrangement links TRBV5-6 to TRBJ1-1, with a possible D match to TRBD1 (6 bases). This CDR3 spans 14 amino acids. V was pared by 0 bases and J by 1 base, with 7 bases between. The germline CDR1 and CDR2 sequences are SGHDT and YYEEEE. The CDR3 reads CASSLGTENTEAFF. DNA of the CDR3: TGTGCCAGCAGCTTGGGGACAGAGAACACTGAAGCTTTCTTT.

This rearrangement joins TRBV5-6 to TRBJ2-7, with D hard to call. The CDR3 has 11 residues. V lost 1 base and J 5 bases, leaving 4 bases between the germline ends. CDR1 is SGHDT, CDR2 YYEEEE, per germline. The CDR3 sequence: CASSLSNEQYF. The CDR3, as DNA: TGTGCCAGCAGCTTGAGCAACGAGCAGTACTTC.

This sequence joins TRBV5-1 and TRBJ2-3; 8 positions match TRBD2. The CDR3 contains 15 residues. Germline values: CDR1 SGHRS, CDR2 YFSETQ. V trimming: 1 base; J trimming: 0 bases; junction bases outside the gene matches: 1. For the CDR3, the DNA is TGCGCCAGCAGCTTGCAGCGGGGGAGCACAGATACGCAGTATTTT. Translating gives CASSLQRGSTDTQYF.